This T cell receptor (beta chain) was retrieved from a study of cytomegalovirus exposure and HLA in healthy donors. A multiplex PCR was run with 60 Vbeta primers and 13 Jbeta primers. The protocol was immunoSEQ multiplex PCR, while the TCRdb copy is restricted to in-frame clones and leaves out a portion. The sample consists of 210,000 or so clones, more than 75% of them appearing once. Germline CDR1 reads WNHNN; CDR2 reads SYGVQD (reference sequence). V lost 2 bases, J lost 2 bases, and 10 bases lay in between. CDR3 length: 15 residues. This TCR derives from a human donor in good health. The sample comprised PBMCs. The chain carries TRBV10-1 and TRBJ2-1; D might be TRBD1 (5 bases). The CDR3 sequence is CASSERQFPYNEQFF. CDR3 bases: TGCGCCAGCAGTGAGCGACAGTTCCCCTACAATGAGCAGTTCTTC.